This TCR beta chain stems from a study of shared clonotypes between healthy human individuals. Template for every sorted-subset replicate PCR totaled about 0.2 ug DNA, around 33,000 T cell genomes. Some clones are missing from TCRdb's copy, which holds only in-frame ones; the method was immunoSEQ multiplex PCR. The sample lists millions of clones, just over 90% seen once, with about 0.13% in the top ten. The investigators split CD4+ cells into a CD45RA+ naive subset and a CD45RA-negative memory subset. The CDR3 runs to 13 residues. CDR1 is SNHLY, CDR2 FYNNEI, per germline. V dropped 3 bases and J dropped 8; count of bases not matched to a gene: 2.

J is TRBJ1-4 and V is TRBV2; 8 nucleotides match TRBD1. The sample taken for sequencing was naive CD4+ T cells sorted from blood. The subset here: CD45RA+ positively selected. This clonotype was sampled from a man aged 18-30 years in good health. The chain's CDR3 is CASSDRGLEKLFF. The CDR3 DNA reads TGTGCCAGCAGTGACAGGGGGCTCGAAAAACTGTTTTTT.